This section outlines one T cell receptor beta chain sequence together with its context. Its antigen specificity is not known. Within one base of it there is no much larger clone, and no base qualities were kept. The data were taken from a study of blood T cell repertoires in COVID-19 (dated by TCRdb to the early 2020s). Describing the broader study: Samples from collaborators originated in the United States, Italy and Spain and spanned both the acute and convalescent phases of COVID-19. Samples came from the ongoing ImmuneRACE study (first 160 participants) plus 1,254 subjects from 6 global collaborators. The material from the prospective study consisted of cDNA or gDNA derived from T cells, B-cell-depleted T cells, or PBMCs. Where available, HLA class I and class II types were obtained from metadata supplied by the sample provider rather than from assay-based typing. The sample metadata nearly always contained a de-identified subject ID, COVID-19 status, age in years and sex. The dataset comprised deeply sampled blood TCRbeta repertoires from subjects exposed to, actively infected with, or recovered from COVID-19. The repertoires were made available in a free public database intended to serve as a resource for research on the immune response to SARS-CoV-2. Results and caveats for the whole study, not just this receptor: Clinical and demographic metadata were provided uncurated, with the amount varying by source and participant.

TCRbeta CDR3 regions were amplified from genomic DNA using the immunoSEQ Assay, a bias-controlled multiplex PCR. Turning to the authors' computational methods: The number of nucleated cells in each sample was estimated from the amplification of reference gene primers within the assay. To quantify the absolute abundance of each unique TCRbeta CDR3 rearrangement, sequence reads were collapsed and filtered. For each sample, productive Simpson clonality was calculated as the square root of Simpson's diversity index across productive rearrangements. This immuneACCESS table, as held by TCRdb, lists in-frame sequences with V and J called but not all clones. Of the missing ones, under half trace to an unresolved V gene in checked studies; the others have no known cause. Clone size and V and J calls were adopted from that table, with D and trimming inferred from the DNA. The sample data list 200,000 to 300,000 clones, and roughly 90% of these were observed just once. The leading ten clones occupy approximately 4.1% of the sample.

Enrolling through a virtual design, the prospective study's participants ranged in age from roughly 18 to 90 years and lived across roughly 24 United States geographic areas. Cohort assignment in the prospective study relied on participant-reported clinical history from a screening survey and a study questionnaire. For ImmuneRACE Cohort 3, a participant was defined as recovered based on two consecutive negative NP/OP PCR tests, clearance by a healthcare professional, or resolution of symptoms. Each participant in the prospective study had whole blood, serum and a nasopharyngeal or oropharyngeal swab collected by mobile phlebotomists. Participants in the prospective study had the option to provide additional blood draws and questionnaires over a 2-month period. Blood samples from the prospective study were shipped frozen or at room temperature prior to DNA extraction. This clonotype originated in a woman under 40 who had recovered from COVID-19. Specimen: PBMCs or T cells enriched from blood (not recorded which).

The encoded CDR3 is CASSSTGRGYGYTF. The DNA is TGTGCCAGCAGTTCAACCGGGAGAGGGTATGGCTACACCTTC. The rearrangement joined TRBV27 to TRBJ1-2; the D gene remains uncertain. From its cysteine to its phenylalanine, the CDR3 spans 14 amino acids. Only the CDR3 portion is preserved as DNA: 42 bases, with reading frame beginning at the first base. In the germline V gene (reference sequence), CDR1 corresponds to MNHEY and CDR2 to SMNVEV. A distance of 14 bases separates the germline ends of V and J, which lose 4 bases and 5 bases respectively.